This T cell receptor (beta chain) is drawn from a study of blood T cell repertoires in COVID-19 (TCRdb year 2020). Some background on the complete study: The collaborator samples originated in the United States, Italy and Spain and spanned the acute and convalescent phases of COVID-19. Nearly every sample came with metadata listing a de-identified subject ID, COVID-19 status, age in years and sex. The samples were drawn from the first 160 participants of the ongoing ImmuneRACE study and from 1,254 subjects provided by 6 global collaborators. The prospective study material was composed of cDNA or gDNA derived from T cells, B-cell-depleted T cells, or PBMCs. HLA class I and class II types, where available, came from metadata supplied by the sample provider rather than from assay-based typing. Deeply sampled blood TCRbeta repertoires from subjects exposed to, actively infected with, or recovered from COVID-19 were included in the dataset. The repertoires were made available in a free public database intended to serve as a resource for research on the immune response to SARS-CoV-2.

Whole blood was collected in K2EDTA tubes by collaborating institutions according to the institutions' own protocols. For TCRbeta analysis, collaborators shipped samples as frozen whole blood, isolated PBMCs, or DNA extracted from either of those sample types. The immunoSEQ Assay, a bias-controlled multiplex PCR, was used to amplify TCRbeta CDR3 regions from genomic DNA. As for the authors' bioinformatics: Nucleated cell counts per sample were estimated from amplification of reference gene primers within the assay. To quantify the absolute abundance of each unique TCRbeta CDR3 rearrangement, sequence reads were collapsed and filtered. For each sample, productive Simpson clonality was calculated by taking the square root of Simpson's diversity index across productive rearrangements. TCRdb took this table from immuneACCESS and kept in-frame rearrangements with V and J called. Such tables lack part of the clones; where checked against another copy, unresolved V genes explain under half of the gap, and the rest is unexplained. That table is the source of V, J and clone size, and D and trimming were worked out from the DNA. A total of about 46,000 clones appear in this sample, 86% of them only once. The top ten clones comprise approximately 16% of the sample.

Of note for this clone: Which antigen it targets is not known. Per-nucleotide qualities are absent, and no much larger clonotype sits a single base away.

The paper's findings and limits, for the study overall: The amount of clinical and demographic metadata varied by source and participant and was provided uncurated.

The cysteine opens and the phenylalanine closes a CDR3 of 15 amino acids. The read is trimmed to its CDR3 DNA, 45 bases read in frame from base 1. V is cut by 0 bases and J by 9 bases, and the space between the germline ends is 17 bases. CDR1 and CDR2, per the germline V gene (reference sequence), are LGHDT and YNNKEL. The sequencing input was peripheral blood. The receptor's source is a man aged 55 to 69 with active or convalescent COVID-19. The chain is made from TRBV3-1 (or the pseudogene TRBV3-2) and TRBJ2-5; no D gene call is confident. The CDR3 region: CASSQDLRSVEAQYF. The DNA is as follows: TGTGCCAGCAGCCAAGATCTAAGATCCGTTGAGGCCCAGTACTTC.